This T cell receptor beta chain derives from a study of blood T cells in healthy people across ages. Then a second PCR, running roughly 7 to 11 cycles, was carried out with a sample-barcoded 5' primer and a J-beta primer mix. TCRdb re-called the 5' RACE reads with MiXCR, one entry per CDR3 protein. There are 1.4 million or so distinct CDR3 sequences in the sample; under 55% occur only once, and over 3.5% lies in the top ten. This clonotype was detected once. V dropped 7 bases and J dropped 7; count of bases not matched to a gene: 11. Germline assignment: CDR1 MNHNS and CDR2 SASEGT. CDR3 length equals 14 residues.

This chain uses TRBV6-1 with TRBJ1-2, with 8 bases lining up with TRBD1. The clonotype was recovered from a woman aged 18-29 years in good health. The sequenced sample consisted of blood. The CDR3 loop reads CASTPGQEPFGYTF. CDR3 in DNA: TGTGCCAGCACCCCGGGACAGGAACCGTTTGGCTACACCTTC.